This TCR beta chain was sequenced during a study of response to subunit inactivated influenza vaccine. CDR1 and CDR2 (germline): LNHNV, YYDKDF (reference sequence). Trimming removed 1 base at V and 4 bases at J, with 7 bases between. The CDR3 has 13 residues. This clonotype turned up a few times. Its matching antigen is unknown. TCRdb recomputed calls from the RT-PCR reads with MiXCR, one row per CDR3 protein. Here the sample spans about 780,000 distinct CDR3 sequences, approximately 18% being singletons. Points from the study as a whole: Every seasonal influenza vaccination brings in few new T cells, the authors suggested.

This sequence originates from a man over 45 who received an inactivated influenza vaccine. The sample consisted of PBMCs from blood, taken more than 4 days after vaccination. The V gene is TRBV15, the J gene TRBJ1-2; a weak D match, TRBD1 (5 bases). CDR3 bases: TGTGCCACCAGCAGAGGGGGGGGCTATGGCTACACCTTC. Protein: CATSRGGGYGYTF. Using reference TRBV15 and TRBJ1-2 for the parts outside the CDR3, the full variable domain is DAMVIQNPRYQVTQFGKPVTLSCSQTLNHNVMYWYQQKSSQAPKLLFHYYDKDFNNEADTPDNFQSRRPNTSFCFLDIRSPGLGDTAMYLCATSRGGGYGYTFGSGTRLTVV.